This entry lists 13 T cell receptor beta chains sequenced from one sample in a study of blood T cell repertoires in COVID-19. The assay was immunoSEQ multiplex PCR, and TCRdb's table has in-frame clones only and misses some. The sample records more than 85,000 clones, less than 85% being singletons. The sequenced sample consisted of peripheral blood. These receptors originate from an elderly man with acute or convalescent COVID-19.

The chain links TRBV18 to TRBJ2-1; TRBD2 agrees at 8 bases. The germline V gene encodes CDR1 KGHSH and CDR2 LQKENI. V trimming: 6 bases; J trimming: 4 bases; junction bases outside the gene matches: 8. The CDR3 length is 15 residues. CDR3 in DNA: TGTGCCAGCTCTGTACTAGCGGAGACATACAATGAGCAGTTCTTC. The encoded protein is CASSVLAETYNEQFF. The whole variable domain, filled in from reference TRBV18 and TRBJ2-1, reads NAGVMQNPRHLVRRRGQEARLRCSPMKGHSHVYWYRQLPEEGLKFMVYLQKENIIDESGMPKERFSAEFPKEGPSILRIQQVVRGDSAAYFCASSVLAETYNEQFFGPGTRLTVL.

Only one count was recorded for this clone. This chain joins TRBV6-1 and TRBJ2-1, with TRBD2 matching 12 bases. Trimming cost V 3 bases and J 6 bases; bases outside gene matches: 6. The CDR3 covers 16 residues. The germline V gene has CDR1 MNHNS and CDR2 SASEGT. CDR3 in amino acids: CASSDRTSGKPNEQFF. The CDR3 nucleotides are TGTGCCAGCAGTGACAGGACTAGCGGGAAGCCCAATGAGCAGTTCTTC.

V usage is TRBV24-1 and J usage is TRBJ2-5; TRBD1 agrees at 9 bases. The J segment lost 5 bases and the V segment lost 5 bases, leaving 8 bases of the junction unmatched. The CDR3 length is 15 residues. From germline, CDR1 is KGHDR and CDR2 SFDVKD. CDR3 amino acids: CATSAVQGALETQYF. DNA of the CDR3: TGTGCCACCAGTGCCGTACAGGGGGCCTTGGAGACCCAGTACTTC.

The chain has TRBV9 and TRBJ2-1; TRBD2 matches 8 bases. This CDR3 is 15 amino acids long. In germline, CDR1 is SGDLS, CDR2 YYNGEE. V shed 0 bases and J 4 bases; nucleotides not matched to a gene: 3. The CDR3 DNA follows: TGTGCCAGCAGCGTAGCGGGAGGGCCTTACAATGAGCAGTTCTTC. Its translation: CASSVAGGPYNEQFF.

This chain links TRBV19 with TRBJ1-4; maybe TRBD1 (5 bases). Trimming removed 5 bases at V and 0 bases at J, with 13 bases between. This CDR3 contains 16 residues. Germline assignment: CDR1 LNHDA and CDR2 SQIVND (reference sequence). This chain's CDR3 is CASSRTPVATNEKLFF. DNA of the CDR3: TGTGCCAGTAGTCGGACACCAGTTGCAACTAATGAAAAACTGTTTTTT.

This clone turned up a few times. The chain combines TRBV14 with TRBJ2-1; 8 bases are a match to TRBD2. With 4 bases clipped from V and 4 bases from J, the junction kept 6 bases outside the gene matches. Germline lookup yields CDR1 SGHDN and CDR2 FVKESK. CDR3 size: 15 residues. CDR3 in amino acids: CASSPREGVYNEQFF. CDR3 in DNA: TGTGCCAGCAGCCCCCGGGAGGGGGTTTACAATGAGCAGTTCTTC.

This sequence joins TRBV7-2 and TRBJ2-5; D perhaps matches TRBD1 (6 bases). The CDR3 totals 14 residues. The V gene's germline CDR1 is SGHTA and CDR2 FQGNSA. Deletions cut 2 bases from V and 4 bases from J, with 11 bases between. The CDR3 region is CASSLITGTETQYF. The CDR3 DNA reads as TGTGCCAGCAGCTTAATAACAGGGACAGAGACCCAGTACTTC.

The genes are TRBV24-1 and TRBJ2-1; 14 positions agree with TRBD2. V trimming: 3 bases; J trimming: 9 bases; junction bases outside the gene matches: 12. This CDR3 spans 18 amino acids. Per the germline V gene, CDR1 is KGHDR and CDR2 is SFDVKD. The CDR3 loop reads CATSDARLAGGPGSEQFF. CDR3 in DNA: TGTGCCACCAGTGATGCCAGACTAGCGGGAGGGCCGGGTAGTGAGCAGTTCTTC.

V is TRBV3-1 (or the pseudogene TRBV3-2) and J is TRBJ1-3; 7 bases match TRBD1. The CDR3 loop spans 16 amino acids. Germline CDR1 LGHDT, CDR2 YNNKEL (reference sequence). The V gene end was trimmed by 3 bases and the J gene end by 4 bases; junction bases not matched to a gene: 9. CDR3 DNA: TGTGCCAGCAGCCACAATCCACAGGGGTTCGGAAACACCATATATTTT. Translated, it gives CASSHNPQGFGNTIYF.

The chain combines TRBV5-1 with TRBJ2-6; maybe TRBD1 (5 bases). V dropped 6 bases and J dropped 2 bases, with 9 bases sitting between them. The CDR3 sequence is 14 residues long. Germline assignment: CDR1 SGHRS and CDR2 YFSETQ. The CDR3 loop is CASTDSPGANVLTF. CDR3 sequence (DNA): TGCGCCAGCACCGACAGTCCTGGGGCCAACGTCCTGACTTTC.

This clone was detected only a few times. The rearrangement joins TRBV28 to TRBJ1-2, with TRBD1 matching 7 bases. The CDR3 covers 13 residues. The germline V gene has CDR1 MDHEN and CDR2 SYDVKM. J was trimmed by 8 bases and V by 5 bases; bases with no gene match: 8. In DNA form, the CDR3 reads TGTGCCAGCAGTCCTACAGGGGCACGGGGCTACACCTTC. This codes for CASSPTGARGYTF.

This chain joins TRBV6-5 and TRBJ1-1; a possible D gene is TRBD1 (6 bases). This CDR3 is 12 amino acids long. The germline gives CDR1 MNHEY, CDR2 SVGAGI. The V gene lost 8 bases and the J gene lost 1 base, with 8 bases spanning the gap. The CDR3 loop is CASQGGNTEAFF. The CDR3 coding sequence is TGTGCCAGCCAAGGGGGGAACACTGAAGCTTTCTTT.

The V call is TRBV9, the J call TRBJ2-3, with a tentative D call TRBD1 (6 bases). Trimming pared 4 bases from V and 1 base from J, leaving 19 bases between. CDR3 size: 17 residues. Germline CDR1 is SGDLS and CDR2 is YYNGEE. The CDR3 here is CASSTPKPKGGTDTQYF. The CDR3 nucleotides are TGTGCCAGCAGCACTCCTAAGCCGAAGGGGGGCACAGATACGCAGTATTTT.